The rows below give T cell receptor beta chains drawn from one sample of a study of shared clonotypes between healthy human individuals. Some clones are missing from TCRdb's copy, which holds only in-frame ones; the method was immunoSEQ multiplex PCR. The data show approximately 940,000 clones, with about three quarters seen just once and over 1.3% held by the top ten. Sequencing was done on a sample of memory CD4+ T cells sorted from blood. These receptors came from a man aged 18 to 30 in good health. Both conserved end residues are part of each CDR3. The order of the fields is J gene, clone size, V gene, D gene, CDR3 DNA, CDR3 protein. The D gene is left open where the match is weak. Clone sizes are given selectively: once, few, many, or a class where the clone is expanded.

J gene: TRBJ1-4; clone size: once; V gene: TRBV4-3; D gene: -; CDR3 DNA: TGCGCCAGCAGCCAAGATACACGCTATGAAAAACTGTTTTTT; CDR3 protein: CASSQDTRYEKLFF
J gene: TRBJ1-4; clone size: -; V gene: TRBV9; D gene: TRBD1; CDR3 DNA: TGTGCCAGCAGCGTAAACGCAGGGGGGAGTTCTAATGAAAAACTGTTTTTT; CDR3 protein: CASSVNAGGSSNEKLFF
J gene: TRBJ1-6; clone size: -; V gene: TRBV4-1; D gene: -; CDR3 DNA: TGCGCCAGCAGCCAAGAAGGTACAGGGTGGTCACCCCTCCACTTT; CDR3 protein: CASSQEGTGWSPLHF
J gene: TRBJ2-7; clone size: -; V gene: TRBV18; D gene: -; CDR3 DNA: TGTGCCAGCTCACACGGGAGCTCCTACGAGCAGTACTTC; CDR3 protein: CASSHGSSYEQYF
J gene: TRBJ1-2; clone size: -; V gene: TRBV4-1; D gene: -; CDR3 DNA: TGCGCCAGCAGCCAAGATATAACGGTGGCGGGTGGCTACACCTTC; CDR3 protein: CASSQDITVAGGYTF
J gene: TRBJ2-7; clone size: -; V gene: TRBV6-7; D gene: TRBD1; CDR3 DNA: TGTGCCAGCAGTCAGCCTACCGGGACAGGGGGGTACGAGCAGTACTTC; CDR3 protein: CASSQPTGTGGYEQYF
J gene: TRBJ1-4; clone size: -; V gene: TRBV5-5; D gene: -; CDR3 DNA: TGTGCCAGCAGCACCCAGGGTTGGTATGAAAAACTGTTTTTT; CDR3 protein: CASSTQGWYEKLFF
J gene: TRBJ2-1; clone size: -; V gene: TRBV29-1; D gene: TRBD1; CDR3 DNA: TGCAGCGTCGCCGGGACAGGGGCCTCCAATGAGCAGTTCTTC; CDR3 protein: CSVAGTGASNEQFF
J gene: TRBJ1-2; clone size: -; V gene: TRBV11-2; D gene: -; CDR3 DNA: TGTGCCAGCAGCTTAGGTGGGGTGCGCTACACCTTC; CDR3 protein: CASSLGGVRYTF
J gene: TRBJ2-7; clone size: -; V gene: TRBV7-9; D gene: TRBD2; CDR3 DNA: TGTGCCAGCAGCCCAAATCCCCGGGAGGGGCGAGAGCAGTACTTC; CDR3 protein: CASSPNPREGREQYF
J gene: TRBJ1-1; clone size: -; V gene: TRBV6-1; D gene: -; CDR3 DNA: TGTGCCAGCAGTGAAGAGGGAAGCTACACTGAAGCTTTCTTT; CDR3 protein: CASSEEGSYTEAFF
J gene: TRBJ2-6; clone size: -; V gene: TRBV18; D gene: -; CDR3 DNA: TGTGCCAGCTCACCCGGGATCTCTGGGGCCAACGTCCTGACTTTC; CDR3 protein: CASSPGISGANVLTF
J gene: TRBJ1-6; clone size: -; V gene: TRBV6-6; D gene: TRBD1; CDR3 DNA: TGTGCCACCGGACAGGGTAGTTCACCCCTCCACTTT; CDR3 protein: CATGQGSSPLHF
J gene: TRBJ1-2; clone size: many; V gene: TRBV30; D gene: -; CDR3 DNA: TGTGCCTGGAGTGTACGGGCAGGGAGGAACTATGGCTACACCTTC; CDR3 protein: CAWSVRAGRNYGYTF
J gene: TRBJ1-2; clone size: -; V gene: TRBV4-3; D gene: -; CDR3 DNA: TGCGCCAGCAGCCAAGATTGGGGGGGTCGTGGCTACACCTTC; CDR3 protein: CASSQDWGGRGYTF
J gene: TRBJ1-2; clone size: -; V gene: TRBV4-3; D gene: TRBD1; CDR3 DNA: TGCGCCAGCAGCCAAGATCGACAGGGAAAGGACTATGGCTACACCTTC; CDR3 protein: CASSQDRQGKDYGYTF
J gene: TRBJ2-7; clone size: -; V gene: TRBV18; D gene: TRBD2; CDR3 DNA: TGTGCCAGCTCACGACCCAAGGGAGGGGAGCAGTACTTC; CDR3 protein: CASSRPKGGEQYF
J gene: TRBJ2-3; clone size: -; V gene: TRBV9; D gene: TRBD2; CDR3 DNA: TGTGCCAGCAGCGCCCCCCCGGGGGGTAGCACAGATACGCAGTATTTT; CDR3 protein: CASSAPPGGSTDTQYF
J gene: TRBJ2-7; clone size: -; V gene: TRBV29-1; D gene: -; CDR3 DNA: TGCAGCGTTGTCTCAGGGCCCGGCTCCTACGAGCAGTACTTC; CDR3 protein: CSVVSGPGSYEQYF
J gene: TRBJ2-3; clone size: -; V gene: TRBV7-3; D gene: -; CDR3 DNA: TGTGCCAGCAGCTTATCTTCGGCGGTTGGGGGCACCACAGATACGCAGTATTTT; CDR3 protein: CASSLSSAVGGTTDTQYF
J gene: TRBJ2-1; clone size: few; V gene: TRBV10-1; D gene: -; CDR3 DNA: TGCGCCAGCAGTGAAGGCCTTCGAGATTACAATGAGCAGTTCTTC; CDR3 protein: CASSEGLRDYNEQFF
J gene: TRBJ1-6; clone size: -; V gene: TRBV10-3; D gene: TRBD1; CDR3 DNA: TGTGCCATCAGTGAGTCGATCGGACAGGGGAGGTCACCCCTCCACTTT; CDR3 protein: CAISESIGQGRSPLHF
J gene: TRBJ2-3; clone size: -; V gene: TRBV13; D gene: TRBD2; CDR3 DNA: TGTGCCAGCGGGGGGGGTCCTGCGGCAGATACGCAGTATTTT; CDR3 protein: CASGGGPAADTQYF